The 24 T cell receptor beta chains below were found in one sample sequenced in a study of T cell responses to AZD1222 COVID-19 vaccine. The table came from immunoSEQ multiplex PCR; TCRdb's copy has only in-frame clones and leaves some out. The sample consists of about 99,000 clones, 80% to 95% of them appearing once. This sample comprised peripheral blood, obtained 28 days after the second AZD1222 dose. Source of these receptors: an adult who received the AZD1222 COVID-19 vaccine.

The J gene is TRBJ2-1, the V gene TRBV7-3; the D gene is possibly TRBD2 (5 bases). V was clipped by 5 bases and J by 3 bases, with 14 bases between them. Germline V CDR1 and CDR2: SGHTA, FQGTGA. The CDR3 extends over 15 amino acids. The CDR3 DNA follows: TGTGCCAGCAGCGAAGGAGGAAATGACTACAATGAGCAGTTCTTC. This gives the protein CASSEGGNDYNEQFF.

This clone was counted once. The V gene is TRBV7-2, the J gene TRBJ1-5; D remains unclear. The CDR3 covers 13 residues. V lost 1 base and J lost 11, with 12 bases in between. The germline gives CDR1 SGHTA, CDR2 FQGNSA. CDR3 residues: CASSLERVGAQHF. The CDR3 DNA follows: TGTGCCAGCAGCTTAGAAAGGGTTGGGGCCCAGCATTTT.

The rearrangement uses TRBV28 and TRBJ2-3; weak D call: TRBD2 (7 bases). Germline V CDR1 and CDR2: MDHEN, SYDVKM. Trimming shortened V by 5 bases and J by 10 bases, and 13 bases separated the two germline ends. The CDR3 has 12 amino acids. CDR3 protein: CASSNRGAAQYF. As DNA, the CDR3 is TGTGCCAGCAGTAACCGGGGGGCAGCGCAGTATTTT.

The gene calls are TRBV5-6 and TRBJ2-2; D tentatively reads TRBD1 or TRBD2 (5 bases each). Per germline, CDR1 SGHDT and CDR2 YYEEEE. With 5 bases removed from V and 5 bases from J, the gap between germline ends came to 22 bases. CDR3 length: 17 residues. In DNA form, the CDR3 reads TGTGCCAGCAGTCGACAGAGAGCGGTGGGGCGAACCGGGGAGCTGTTTTTT. Translated, it gives CASSRQRAVGRTGELFF.

This clone was counted once. The chain employs TRBV7-5 and TRBJ2-4. TRBV7-5 has pseudogene status. The CDR3 covers 14 residues. CDR3 sequence: CARSCQEQQNIQYF. CDR3 coding DNA: TGTGCCAGAAGCTGCCAGGAGCAGCAAAACATTCAGTACTTC.

The chain carries TRBV11-2 and TRBJ1-1; D ambiguous. CDR3 length: 13 amino acids. V dropped 2 bases and J dropped 1 base, with 5 bases sitting between them. Germline CDR1 is SGHAT and CDR2 is FQNNGV. CDR3 DNA sequence: TGTGCCAGCAGCTTAAGAGCGAACACTGAAGCTTTCTTT. This sequence encodes CASSLRANTEAFF.

The chain recombines TRBV28 with TRBJ2-7; the D is unclear. This CDR3 is built from 11 residues. V was cut by 1 base and J by 6 bases, with 4 bases left in between. Germline CDR1 is MDHEN and CDR2 is SYDVKM. The CDR3 bases are TGTGCCAGCAGTTTATCCGGCGAGCAGTACTTC. Its translation is CASSLSGEQYF.

V is TRBV2 and J is TRBJ1-4, with unresolved D. The CDR3 spans 14 residues. The germline V gene has CDR1 SNHLY and CDR2 FYNNEI. V shed 4 bases and J shed 6 bases, with 12 bases lying between them. The CDR3 nucleotides read TGTGCCAGCAGTGTGGGGAGCGGGGATGAAAAACTGTTTTTT. Amino acid sequence: CASSVGSGDEKLFF.

The sample holds one count of this clone. The chain is built from TRBV5-1 and TRBJ2-3; 10 bases are a match to TRBD2. V was pared by 5 bases and J by 0 bases, with 9 bases of the junction left unmatched. The CDR3 is 17 residues long. Germline V gene lookup returns CDR1 SGHRS and CDR2 YFSETQ. DNA of the CDR3: TGCGCCAGCAGATGGCTAGCGGGAGCGGAGAGCACAGATACGCAGTATTTT. This translates into CASRWLAGAESTDTQYF. Complete variable domain (other parts from reference TRBV5-1 and TRBJ2-3): KAGVTQTPRYLIKTRGQQVTLSCSPISGHRSVSWYQQTPGQGLQFLFEYFSETQRNKGNFPGRFSGRQFSNSRSEMNVSTLELGDSALYLCASRWLAGAESTDTQYFGPGTRLTVL.

V is TRBV9 and J is TRBJ2-1; 7 bases align to TRBD1. V lost 0 bases to trimming and J lost 9 bases; unmatched junction nucleotides: 9. The CDR3 covers 15 residues. CDR1 is SGDLS, CDR2 YYNGEE, per germline. The DNA of the CDR3 is TGTGCCAGCAGCGTAGGGGTAGGGGGCCTCACTGAGCAGTTCTTC. Its translation: CASSVGVGGLTEQFF.

The rearrangement links TRBV28 to TRBJ2-2, with unresolved D. V shed 2 bases and J shed 8 bases, with 12 bases lying between them. CDR3 size: 14 residues. Looked up from germline, CDR1 is MDHEN and CDR2 is SYDVKM. The CDR3 bases are TGTGCCAGCAGTTTAAGCTTGACGGTGGGGGAGCTGTTTTTT. Translating it yields CASSLSLTVGELFF. The full variable domain, with the rest looked up from reference TRBV28 and TRBJ2-2, is DVKVTQSSRYLVKRTGEKVFLECVQDMDHENMFWYRQDPGLGLRLIYFSYDVKMKEKGDIPEGYSVSREKKERFSLILESASTNQTSMYLCASSLSLTVGELFFGEGSRLTVL.

The chain recombines TRBV6-5 with TRBJ2-5; possibly TRBD2 for D (6 bases). This CDR3 is built from 13 residues. Deletions cut 3 bases from V and 3 bases from J, with 8 bases between. Germline V gene sequence: CDR1 MNHEY, CDR2 SVGAGI. The CDR3 region has the DNA TGTGCCAGCAGTTATGGGGGGAAAGAGACCCAGTACTTC. Translated: CASSYGGKETQYF.

This chain links TRBV11-2 with TRBJ1-1; D is ambiguous. Trimming took off 5 bases at V and 6 bases at J, with 13 bases between the two ends. Germline lookup yields CDR1 SGHAT and CDR2 FQNNGV. The CDR3 length is 13 residues. CDR3 region: CASSPRTGSEAFF. The CDR3 coding sequence is TGTGCCAGCAGCCCCCGGACGGGTTCTGAAGCTTTCTTT. Using reference TRBV11-2 and TRBJ1-1 for the parts outside the CDR3, the full variable domain is EAGVAQSPRYKIIEKRQSVAFWCNPISGHATLYWYQQILGQGPKLLIQFQNNGVVDDSQLPKDRFSAERLKGVDSTLKIQPAKLEDSAVYLCASSPRTGSEAFFGQGTRLTVV.

The chain couples TRBV25-1 to TRBJ2-1; 10 nucleotides align to TRBD2. The V gene end was trimmed by 5 bases and the J gene end by 9 bases; junction bases not matched to a gene: 1. This CDR3 contains 12 residues. Germline CDR1 MGHDK, CDR2 SYGVNS. The CDR3 nucleotides read TGTGCCAGCAGTCGACTAGCGGGTGAGCAGTTCTTC. Protein product: CASSRLAGEQFF.

The chain is built from TRBV5-1 and TRBJ1-1; the D gene is possibly TRBD1 (5 bases). Germline V gene data show CDR1 as SGHRS and CDR2 as YFSETQ. The CDR3 runs 15 residues. The ends were cut back, 0 bases at V and 1 base at J, with 10 bases in the middle. CDR3 region: CASSLGGTANTEAFF. The CDR3 DNA follows: TGCGCCAGCAGCTTGGGAGGGACGGCGAACACTGAAGCTTTCTTT.

The genes are TRBV6-5 and TRBJ1-4; no clear D. CDR3 size: 15 residues. The ends were cut back, 5 bases at V and 0 bases at J, with 10 bases in the middle. Germline assignment: CDR1 MNHEY and CDR2 SVGAGI. The CDR3, as DNA: TGTGCCAGCAGTCCTTACATTGCAACTAATGAAAAACTGTTTTTT. Translating it yields CASSPYIATNEKLFF.

This sequence joins TRBV29-1 and TRBJ2-7, with 7 bases identical to TRBD1. Germline lookup yields CDR1 SQVTM and CDR2 ANQGSEA. This CDR3 contains 13 residues. Losses at the gene ends were 6 bases for V and 6 bases for J; bases not matched to a gene: 11. CDR3 residues: CSVLDRALGEQYF. CDR3 coding DNA: TGCAGCGTCCTAGACAGGGCACTCGGCGAGCAGTACTTC.

The rearrangement links TRBV29-1 to TRBJ1-1; D gene uncertain. V gave up 4 bases and J gave up 0 bases, with 9 bases separating them. The CDR3 is 13 residues long. The germline gives CDR1 SQVTM, CDR2 ANQGSEA. CDR3 nucleotides: TGCAGCGTTGGTAGGGTACTGAACACTGAAGCTTTCTTT. Amino acid sequence: CSVGRVLNTEAFF.

The chain uses TRBV5-8 and TRBJ1-4, with D maybe TRBD1 (5 bases). The CDR3 runs 17 residues. From germline, CDR1 is SGHTS and CDR2 YDEGEE. Trimming removed 2 bases from V and 3 bases from J, with 17 bases in between. The CDR3 nucleotides are TGTGCCAGCAGCTTCCGTGCAGGGAAGTGGGCTAATGAAAAACTGTTTTTT. Translation gives CASSFRAGKWANEKLFF.

This clone was observed a single time. J is TRBJ2-1 and V is TRBV19, with 8 bases fitting TRBD1. This CDR3 is 14 amino acids long. Germline trimming cut 5 bases from V and 9 bases from J; bases unmatched to any gene: 9. The germline V gene encodes CDR1 LNHDA and CDR2 SQIVND (reference sequence). CDR3 nucleotides: TGTGCCAGTAGTCCTCGGACAGGGCGGGGTGAGCAGTTCTTC. Residues: CASSPRTGRGEQFF. Complete variable domain (other parts from reference TRBV19 and TRBJ2-1): DGGITQSPKYLFRKEGQNVTLSCEQNLNHDAMYWYRQDPGQGLRLIYYSQIVNDFQKGDIAEGYSVSREKKESFPLTVTSAQKNPTAFYLCASSPRTGRGEQFFGPGTRLTVL.

V gene TRBV28 combines with J gene TRBJ1-2; D call uncertain. The germline gives CDR1 MDHEN, CDR2 SYDVKM. Between the trimmed V and J ends, which lost 8 bases and 4 bases, there was a span of 11 bases. The length of the CDR3 is 12 residues. CDR3 bases: TGTGCCAGCGAGGGCGTCAGCTATGGCTACACCTTC. Its protein is CASEGVSYGYTF.

This chain joins TRBV29-1 and TRBJ2-7, with 8 bases fitting TRBD2. V lost 1 base and J lost 6; bases outside the gene matches: 5. This CDR3 spans 13 amino acids. The V gene's germline CDR1 is SQVTM and CDR2 ANQGSEA. CDR3 DNA sequence: TGCAGCGTTGAAGGTGGCGGGGGGCGCGAGCAGTACTTC. Translating gives CSVEGGGGREQYF.

This sequence joins TRBV7-2 and TRBJ2-7; D may be TRBD1 (6 bases). There are 16 residues in the CDR3. V was shortened by 1 base and J by 2 bases, with 15 bases between the two germline ends. CDR1 SGHTA and CDR2 FQGNSA come from the germline V gene. This CDR3 is CASSLVLAAGAYEQYF. The CDR3 bases are TGTGCCAGCAGCTTAGTTCTAGCCGCAGGGGCCTACGAGCAGTACTTC.

The chain is built from TRBV24-1 and TRBJ1-4, with D possibly TRBD1 on 5 matching bases. Deletions cut 4 bases from V and 0 bases from J, with 8 bases between. The CDR3 totals 15 residues. The germline gives CDR1 KGHDR, CDR2 SFDVKD. In DNA, the CDR3 is TGTGCCACCAGTGACCCGACAGCAACTAATGAAAAACTGTTTTTT. Translated, it gives CATSDPTATNEKLFF.